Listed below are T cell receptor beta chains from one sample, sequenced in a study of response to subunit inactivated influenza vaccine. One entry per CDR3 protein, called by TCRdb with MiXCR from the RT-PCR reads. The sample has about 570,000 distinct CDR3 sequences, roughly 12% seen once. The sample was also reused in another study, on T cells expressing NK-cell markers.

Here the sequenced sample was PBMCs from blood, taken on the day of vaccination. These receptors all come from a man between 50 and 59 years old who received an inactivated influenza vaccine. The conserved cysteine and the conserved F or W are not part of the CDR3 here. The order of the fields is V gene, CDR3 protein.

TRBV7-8	ASSARWLAGGSYNEQF
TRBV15	ATSRGLSSSYNEQF
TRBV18	ASSPSSGSRDTQY
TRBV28	ASSLLRILAGKETQY
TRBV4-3	ASSQGVRGTQY
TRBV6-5	ASSYSMDNYEQY
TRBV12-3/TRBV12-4	ASSSRQGSHSYNEQF
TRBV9	ASSVEGGDYNEQF
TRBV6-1	ASRTEAGTDTQY
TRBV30	AWSSLRRAGRAGANVLT
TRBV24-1	ATSDSQRRQQY
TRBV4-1	ASSQGIGGYEQY
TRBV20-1	SARDRKGPNYGYT
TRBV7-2	ASSEGLAGAFEQY
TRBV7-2	ASNPWEGSTQY
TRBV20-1	SAPLSGTGDGYEQY
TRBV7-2	ASRATSGGLIDTQY
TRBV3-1	ASSQVLTGVNTEAF
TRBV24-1	ATSDSNRGGANVLT
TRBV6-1	ASSVAGANYEQY
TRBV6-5	ASSYTEGRSYEQY
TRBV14	ASSQRGRADTDTQY
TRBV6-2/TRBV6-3	ASSYPHRGGYEQY
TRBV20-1	SAREPLGWGTYYEQY